The present T cell receptor beta chain was sequenced within a study of cytomegalovirus exposure and HLA in healthy donors. Findings and limits, study-wide: It is likely that the observed cluster of highly shared sequence variants was a sequencing artifact. Indistinguishable V segments, including TRBV6-2 and TRBV6-3, were excluded.

Comment on this clone: Its antigen remains unknown.

In germline, CDR1 is SGHVS, CDR2 FQNEAQ. The V gene end was trimmed by 6 bases and the J gene end by 6 bases; junction bases not matched to a gene: 12. This CDR3 has 15 residues. The PCR was carried out with 60 Vbeta primers and 13 Jbeta primers. Original analysis: Among the unique TCR beta chains that a later analysis counted, about 84 million in all, 10 million to 14 million were shared. Clones were read by immunoSEQ multiplex PCR, and TCRdb kept only the in-frame ones, dropping some. The V and J calls and clone size were taken over from that table, and D and trimming were inferred from the DNA. The sample spans about 170,000 clones; the ten largest clones claim about 0.8%.

The material sequenced was PBMCs. This sequence originates from a woman aged 18-29 years in good health and CMV-seropositive. The gene calls are TRBV7-8 and TRBJ1-2; 8 positions agree with TRBD1. The DNA for the CDR3 is TGTGCCAGCAGACCGCAGACAGGGGCTTCGAATGGCTACACCTTC. Amino acid sequence: CASRPQTGASNGYTF. Complete variable domain (other parts from reference TRBV7-8 and TRBJ1-2): GAGVSQSPRYKVAKRGQDVALRCDPISGHVSLFWYQQALGQGPEFLTYFQNEAQLDKSGLPSDRFFAERPEGSVSTLKIQRTQQEDSAVYLCASRPQTGASNGYTFGSGTRLTVV.